The 2 T cell receptor beta chains presented below share a single source sample, sequenced in a study of blood T cell repertoires in COVID-19. Assay used: immunoSEQ multiplex PCR; TCRdb lists only in-frame clones, some missing. The sample carries 180,000 or so clones, roughly 89% recorded once. The source material was peripheral blood. The receptors were sampled from a man in his forties with acute or convalescent COVID-19.

This rearrangement joins TRBV4-2 to TRBJ2-7, with 7 bases lining up with TRBD1. Germline loops: CDR1 LGHNA, CDR2 YNFKEQ. V shed 4 bases, J shed 3 bases, and the junction held 6 bases outside the gene matches. The CDR3 has 14 residues. DNA for the CDR3: TGTGCCAGCAGCCCTCAGGGACAGAGCTACGAGCAGTACTTC. Its protein is CASSPQGQSYEQYF.

The chain employs TRBV25-1 and TRBJ1-5; D gene ambiguous. The CDR3 has 14 residues. V gave up 4 bases and J gave up 5 bases, with 12 bases separating them. Germline CDR1 is MGHDK and CDR2 is SYGVNS. The CDR3 DNA reads TGTGCCAGCAGTGGATCGGGAGCTCATCAGCCCCAGCATTTT. It specifies CASSGSGAHQPQHF.